This TCR beta chain was identified during a study of early T cells in non-severe SARS-CoV-2 infection. Study overall: The chains were unpaired, and the sequenced material was bulk RNA from unsorted whole blood. Study-wide findings and caveats: Anti-spike CD8 responses were favored by VDJdb matching, which missed private and CD4 specificities.

Unique molecular identifiers were attached to individual cDNA molecules. Each CDR3 protein gets one entry after TCRdb re-called the 5' RACE reads with MiXCR. Counted here are 40,000 to 45,000 distinct CDR3 sequences, approximately 6.3% occurring once; the ten biggest clones make up more than 7%. The CDR3 totals 14 residues. J gave up 5 bases and V 0 bases, and 3 bases lay outside the gene matches. Per the germline V gene, CDR1 is KGHSH and CDR2 is LQKENI. This clonotype was detected many times. The antigen remains undetermined. The sequence was collected from an adult who was a healthcare worker with PCR-confirmed SARS-CoV-2 infection or an uninfected control (not recorded which). The gene calls are TRBV18 and TRBJ1-2; 7 nucleotides agree with TRBD1. The source was whole blood, collected at baseline. The DNA of the CDR3 is TGTGCCAGCTCACCACCAGGGGGCGAGTATGGCTACACCTTC. Protein product: CASSPPGGEYGYTF. Supplemented by reference TRBV18 and TRBJ1-2, the full variable domain reads NAGVMQNPRHLVRRRGQEARLRCSPMKGHSHVYWYRQLPEEGLKFMVYLQKENIIDESGMPKERFSAEFPKEGPSILRIQQVVRGDSAAYFCASSPPGGEYGYTFGSGTRLTVV.